The source of this TCR beta chain is a study of radiation and T cells in renal cell carcinoma. Germline V lookup: CDR1 SEHNR, CDR2 FQNEAQ (reference sequence). This CDR3 has 14 amino acids. V shed 3 bases and J 7 bases; nucleotides not matched to a gene: 9. The table came from immunoSEQ multiplex PCR; TCRdb's copy has only in-frame clones and leaves some out. The sample consists of approximately 110,000 clones, 82% of them appearing once. On this clone itself: No antigen is known for it.

Study results and limitations: Pretreatment tumor biopsies were lacking, so baseline clonotypes are unknown. From baseline, blood top tumor clonotypes peaked at 2 weeks post-radiation.

As to time point: baseline pretreatment blood. Regarding treatment: 15 Gy SBRT to primary tumor, nephrectomy 4 weeks later. After SBRT, blood was collected at 2 and 4 weeks, plus baseline. The patient's renal cell carcinoma had clear cell pathology. V gene TRBV7-9 combines with J gene TRBJ2-7, with TRBD1 identical over 7 bases. The source was blood, collected from a patient whose treatment included radiotherapy and nephrectomy. This clonotype was sampled from a woman between 55 and 75 years old with renal cell carcinoma. CDR3 sequence (DNA): TGTGCCAGCAGCTTCGACAGGGCTGGTAGGGAGCAGTACTTC. It yields the protein CASSFDRAGREQYF.